Presented here are 28 T cell receptor beta chains from one specimen sequenced in a study of T cell responses to AZD1222 COVID-19 vaccine. Clones were sequenced by immunoSEQ multiplex PCR, and TCRdb holds only the in-frame ones, with some missing. Of some 100,000 clones in the sample, about 86% are singletons; the top ten hold 17%. The source material was peripheral blood, sampled 28 days after the second AZD1222 dose. These receptors all stem from an adult who received the AZD1222 COVID-19 vaccine.

V usage is TRBV7-2 and J usage is TRBJ2-1; 7 bases fit TRBD1. Losses at the gene ends were 4 bases for V and 3 bases for J; bases not matched to a gene: 12. CDR3 size: 17 residues. CDR1 is SGHTA and CDR2 is FQGNSA in the germline V gene. The CDR3 region is CASSSHRQGLYYNEQFF. The DNA of the CDR3 is TGTGCCAGCAGCTCGCACCGACAGGGCTTATACTACAATGAGCAGTTCTTC. The variable domain in full, with the rest retrieved from reference TRBV7-2 and TRBJ2-1, is GAGVSQSPSNKVTEKGKDVELRCDPISGHTALYWYRQSLGQGLEFLIYFQGNSAPDKSGLPSDRFSAERTGGSVSTLTIQRTQQEDSAVYLCASSSHRQGLYYNEQFFGPGTRLTVL.

The rearrangement links TRBV12-3 or TRBV12-4 to TRBJ2-2, with D possibly TRBD1 on 6 matching bases. Trimming took 6 bases from V and 1 from J, leaving 6 bases between them. The CDR3 contains 13 residues. CDR3 region: CASRTGNTGELFF. CDR3 DNA: TGTGCCAGCAGGACAGGGAACACCGGGGAGCTGTTTTTT.

This chain joins TRBV9 and TRBJ2-1; unclear D gene. V lost 2 bases and J 0 bases, leaving 12 bases between the germline ends. This CDR3 is 16 amino acids long. CDR1 and CDR2 (germline): SGDLS, YYNGEE. CDR3 amino acids: CASSVGQQLSYNEQFF. CDR3 nucleotide sequence: TGTGCCAGCAGCGTGGGCCAGCAGCTCTCCTACAATGAGCAGTTCTTC.

The CDR3 sequence: CSVEGTATNEKLFF. The CDR3 DNA reads as TGCAGCGTGGAGGGGACAGCAACTAATGAAAAACTGTTTTTT. This sequence joins TRBV29-1 and TRBJ1-4; 7 bases align to TRBD1. CDR3 size: 14 residues. Germline trimming cut 6 bases from V and 0 bases from J; bases unmatched to any gene: 4. CDR1 SQVTM and CDR2 ANQGSEA come from the germline V gene.

The CDR3 loop reads CASSLARDVSSYEQYF. The CDR3 nucleotides are TGTGCCAGCAGCTTAGCCCGGGACGTAAGCTCCTACGAGCAGTACTTC. The V gene is TRBV11-2, the J gene TRBJ2-7; D is perhaps TRBD1 or TRBD2 (5 bases each). In germline, CDR1 is SGHAT, CDR2 FQNNGV. V was trimmed by 1 base and J by 0 bases, leaving 13 bases between them. This CDR3 has 16 residues. Combining the CDR3 with reference TRBV11-2 and TRBJ2-7 gives the whole variable domain EAGVAQSPRYKIIEKRQSVAFWCNPISGHATLYWYQQILGQGPKLLIQFQNNGVVDDSQLPKDRFSAERLKGVDSTLKIQPAKLEDSAVYLCASSLARDVSSYEQYFGPGTRLTVT.

This sequence joins TRBV5-1 and TRBJ1-1, with D uncertain. V was trimmed by 2 bases and J by 1 base, leaving 6 bases between them. This CDR3 comprises 13 residues. CDR1 and CDR2 from the germline V gene are SGHRS and YFSETQ. CDR3 nucleotides: TGCGCCAGCAGCTTCGCAGCGAACACTGAAGCTTTCTTT. Its translation is CASSFAANTEAFF. Filled out from reference TRBV5-1 and TRBJ1-1, the complete variable domain reads KAGVTQTPRYLIKTRGQQVTLSCSPISGHRSVSWYQQTPGQGLQFLFEYFSETQRNKGNFPGRFSGRQFSNSRSEMNVSTLELGDSALYLCASSFAANTEAFFGQGTRLTVV.

The table lists this clone with a few counts. The chain uses TRBV2 and TRBJ1-3; D remains unclear. Germline loops: CDR1 SNHLY, CDR2 FYNNEI. V shed 7 bases and J shed 3 bases, with 7 bases lying between them. The CDR3 totals 12 residues. CDR3 sequence reads: CASNPVGNTIYF. CDR3 bases: TGTGCCAGCAACCCAGTTGGAAACACCATATATTTT.

This chain connects TRBV15 to TRBJ2-3; TRBD1 is a possible D gene (6 bases). CDR3 length equals 15 residues. V was pared by 2 bases and J by 7 bases, with 16 bases between. CDR1 LNHNV and CDR2 YYDKDF come from the germline V gene (reference sequence). CDR3 protein: CATSRSQGFTNTQYF. The CDR3 DNA reads TGTGCCACCAGCAGAAGTCAGGGGTTCACGAATACGCAGTATTTT.

V gene TRBV9 combines with J gene TRBJ2-7; a possible D gene is TRBD2 (5 bases). This CDR3 region has 15 residues. Trimming left V 4 bases short and J 1 base short, with 15 bases between. Germline lookup yields CDR1 SGDLS and CDR2 YYNGEE. CDR3 in amino acids: CASSPSGSRSYEQYF. In DNA, the CDR3 is TGTGCCAGCAGCCCGTCGGGGTCAAGGTCCTACGAGCAGTACTTC.

J is TRBJ2-3 and V is TRBV9, with TRBD1 matching over 8 bases. With V trimmed by 0 bases and J by 6 bases, 3 bases remained unmatched. This CDR3 has 14 amino acids. From germline, CDR1 is SGDLS and CDR2 YYNGEE. The chain's CDR3 is CASSVGDRGDTQYF. The CDR3 DNA reads TGTGCCAGCAGCGTAGGAGACAGGGGCGATACGCAGTATTTT. The entire variable domain, with the rest obtained from reference TRBV9 and TRBJ2-3, is as follows: DSGVTQTPKHLITATGQRVTLRCSPRSGDLSVYWYQQSLDQGLQFLIQYYNGEERAKGNILERFSAQQFPDLHSELNLSSLELGDSALYFCASSVGDRGDTQYFGPGTRLTVL.

V and J are TRBV7-3 and TRBJ2-2, with 13 bases identical to TRBD2. The V gene end was trimmed by 1 base and the J gene end by 7 bases; junction bases not matched to a gene: 18. CDR1 and CDR2 from the germline V gene are SGHTA and FQGTGA. This CDR3 contains 21 residues. The CDR3 DNA sequence: TGTGCCAGCAGCTTAAAGCCCCGGACTAGCGGGGGACCTCAGGTTGGCGGGGAGCTGTTTTTT. It codes for CASSLKPRTSGGPQVGGELFF.

V and J are TRBV2 and TRBJ1-1; 12 nucleotides align to TRBD1. The germline V gene encodes CDR1 SNHLY and CDR2 FYNNEI. This CDR3 spans 15 amino acids. With 3 bases clipped from V and 6 bases from J, the junction kept 5 bases outside the gene matches. CDR3 sequence (DNA): TGTGCCAGCAGTGACGGGACAGGGGGCTCTGCTGAAGCTTTCTTT. Encoded protein: CASSDGTGGSAEAFF.

The rearrangement joins TRBV9 to TRBJ2-2, with D perhaps TRBD2 (5 bases). The CDR3 has 16 amino acids. The V gene's germline CDR1 is SGDLS and CDR2 YYNGEE. V lost 0 bases and J 1 base, leaving 10 bases between the germline ends. This CDR3 is CASSVAGSGNTGELFF. For the CDR3, the DNA is TGTGCCAGCAGCGTAGCTGGAAGCGGGAACACCGGGGAGCTGTTTTTT.

This rearrangement joins TRBV7-2 to TRBJ2-2; tentatively, D is TRBD1 (5 bases). Trimming pared 3 bases from V and 6 bases from J, leaving 11 bases between. The V gene's germline CDR1 is SGHTA and CDR2 FQGNSA. The CDR3 is 14 amino acids. CDR3 amino acids: CASSLGSRAGELFF. The CDR3 coding sequence is TGTGCCAGCAGCTTGGGTAGCAGGGCCGGGGAGCTGTTTTTT.

The chain combines TRBV3-1 (or the pseudogene TRBV3-2) with TRBJ2-2; TRBD2 might be the D (6 bases). CDR3 size: 16 residues. Germline values: CDR1 LGHDT, CDR2 YNNKEL (reference sequence). The V gene lost 1 base and the J gene lost 4 bases, with 13 bases spanning the gap. CDR3 protein: CASSQGDGGGTGELFF. Written as DNA, the CDR3 is TGTGCCAGCAGCCAAGGGGACGGGGGTGGCACCGGGGAGCTGTTTTTT.

This clone was picked up one time. CDR3 sequence (DNA): TGTGCCTGGAGTGTACTTACGGGGGGGGTATTCTATGGCTACACCTTC. Amino acids: CAWSVLTGGVFYGYTF. V is TRBV30 and J is TRBJ1-2; TRBD1 might be the D (5 bases). Germline V gene lookup returns CDR1 GTSNPN and CDR2 SVGIG (reference sequence). This CDR3 is built from 16 residues. Trimming pared 0 bases from V and 4 bases from J, leaving 18 bases between.

The table lists this clone with a few counts. No DNA is shown, since the ends of the CDR3 on it are uncertain; the CDR3 is the one TCRdb lists. The gene calls are TRBV6-5 and TRBJ1-5; TRBD1 was called by the table and not checked on the DNA. The CDR3 numbers 15 amino acids, ends counted. Germline V gene sequence: CDR1 MNHEY, CDR2 SVGAGI. The CDR3 spells CASSTSTGGFQPQHF.

The rearrangement joins TRBV3-1 (or the pseudogene TRBV3-2) to TRBJ2-5, with 14 bases fitting TRBD2. This CDR3 spans 16 amino acids. Trimming cost V 4 bases and J 7 bases; bases outside gene matches: 8. Germline CDR1 LGHDT, CDR2 YNNKEL (reference sequence). CDR3 residues: CASSPGLAGARRTQYF. The CDR3 nucleotides are TGTGCCAGCAGCCCGGGACTAGCGGGGGCCCGGCGGACCCAGTACTTC.

The CDR3 DNA sequence: TGTGCCAGCAGCCCCCTTCCGGACCACGAGCAGTACTTC. This translates into CASSPLPDHEQYF. The gene calls are TRBV9 and TRBJ2-7; D uncertain. CDR3 length: 13 residues. Germline V CDR1 and CDR2: SGDLS, YYNGEE. Trimming stripped 4 bases from V and 5 bases from J, with 13 bases between.

The J gene is TRBJ1-1, the V gene TRBV10-3; 7 bases align to TRBD1. Germline V gene sequence: CDR1 ENHRY, CDR2 SYGVKD. The length of the CDR3 is 15 residues. The trim removed 6 bases at V and 1 base at J, leaving 8 bases unmatched. The CDR3 DNA reads TGTGCCATCAGGGACCCAGGGGGGAAGAACACTGAAGCTTTCTTT. Translating it yields CAIRDPGGKNTEAFF.

This chain uses TRBV29-1 with TRBJ2-1; 8 nucleotides agree with TRBD1. The V gene's germline CDR1 is SQVTM and CDR2 ANQGSEA. J was trimmed by 8 bases and V by 2 bases; bases with no gene match: 8. The CDR3 contains 14 residues. CDR3 region: CSVELGQGWDEQFF. CDR3 bases: TGCAGCGTTGAACTCGGACAGGGTTGGGATGAGCAGTTCTTC.

The J gene is TRBJ1-5, the V gene TRBV28, with TRBD1 matching 10 bases. This CDR3 has 15 amino acids. The junction had 5 bases not matched to a gene; V was cut back by 4 bases and J by 5 bases. Germline V lookup: CDR1 MDHEN, CDR2 SYDVKM. CDR3 amino acids: CASSSLTGGDQPQHF. DNA for the CDR3: TGTGCCAGCAGTTCCCTGACAGGGGGCGATCAGCCCCAGCATTTT.

The chain combines TRBV21-1 with TRBJ1-2. TRBV21-1 is designated a pseudogene. The CDR3 sequence is 14 residues long. CDR3: CASRPGAANYGYTF. In DNA, the CDR3 is TGTGCCAGCCGACCGGGTGCAGCTAACTATGGCTACACCTTC.

The J gene is TRBJ2-7, the V gene TRBV6-5, with TRBD1 matching 7 bases. Trimming cost V 0 bases and J 3 bases; bases outside gene matches: 2. CDR3 length: 14 residues. Germline lookup yields CDR1 MNHEY and CDR2 SVGAGI. The CDR3 is CASSYSRDSYEQYF. In nucleotides, the CDR3 is TGTGCCAGCAGTTACTCCCGGGACAGCTACGAGCAGTACTTC.

The chain carries TRBV6-5 and TRBJ1-2; D call uncertain. Germline CDR1 MNHEY, CDR2 SVGAGI. CDR3 length equals 13 residues. Trimming left V 2 bases short and J 8 bases short, with 12 bases between. CDR3 in amino acids: CASSYQSGGGYTF. The CDR3 nucleotides read TGTGCCAGCAGTTACCAGTCAGGCGGAGGCTACACCTTC.

The chain recombines TRBV6-5 with TRBJ1-2, with D possibly matching TRBD1 (6 bases). V was pared by 7 bases and J by 1 base, with 13 bases between. The CDR3 has 14 residues. The V gene's germline CDR1 is MNHEY and CDR2 SVGAGI. CDR3 in amino acids: CASTPGHSNYGYTF. CDR3 DNA: TGTGCCAGCACCCCGGGACACAGTAACTATGGCTACACCTTC.

The chain combines TRBV18 with TRBJ1-1; 7 nucleotides line up with TRBD1. Germline CDR1 KGHSH, CDR2 LQKENI. CDR3 length: 15 residues. V shed 3 bases, J shed 0 bases, and the junction held 4 bases outside the gene matches. The CDR3 DNA sequence: TGTGCCAGCTCACCGGGACAGCTTCTGAACACTGAAGCTTTCTTT. This sequence encodes CASSPGQLLNTEAFF.

V usage is TRBV11-2 and J usage is TRBJ1-4; D ambiguous. The ends were cut back, 5 bases at V and 5 bases at J, with 15 bases in the middle. Germline V lookup: CDR1 SGHAT, CDR2 FQNNGV. CDR3 length equals 15 residues. This chain's CDR3 is CASSTLPNSNEKLFF. CDR3 nucleotides: TGTGCCAGCAGCACGCTCCCCAATTCCAATGAAAAACTGTTTTTT.